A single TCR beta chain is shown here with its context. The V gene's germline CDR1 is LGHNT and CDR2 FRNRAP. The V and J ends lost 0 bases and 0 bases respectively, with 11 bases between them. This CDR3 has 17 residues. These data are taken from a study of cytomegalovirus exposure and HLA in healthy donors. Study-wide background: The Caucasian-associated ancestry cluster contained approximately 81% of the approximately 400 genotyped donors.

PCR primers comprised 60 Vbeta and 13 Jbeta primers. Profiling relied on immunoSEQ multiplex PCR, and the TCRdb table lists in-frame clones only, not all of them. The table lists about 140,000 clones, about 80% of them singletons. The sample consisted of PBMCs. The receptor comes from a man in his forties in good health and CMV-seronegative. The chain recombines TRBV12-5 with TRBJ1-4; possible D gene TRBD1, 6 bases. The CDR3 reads CASGLVQGISTNEKLFF. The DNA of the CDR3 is TGTGCTAGTGGTTTGGTACAGGGTATCTCAACTAATGAAAAACTGTTTTTT.